This T cell receptor (beta chain) was found in a study of blood T cell repertoires in COVID-19 (dated by TCRdb to 2020 to 2021). In the study overall: Samples from collaborators originated in the United States, Italy and Spain and spanned both the acute and convalescent phases of COVID-19. Samples were obtained from the ongoing ImmuneRACE study (first 160 participants) and from some 1,200 subjects provided by 6 global collaborators. The sample metadata nearly always contained a de-identified subject ID, COVID-19 status, age in years and sex. Where HLA class I and class II types were available, the types were taken from metadata supplied by the sample provider, not from assay-based typing. The repertoires were released in a freely available public database meant as a resource for research on the immune response to SARS-CoV-2. The material from the prospective study consisted of cDNA or gDNA derived from T cells, B-cell-depleted T cells, or PBMCs. Deeply sampled blood TCRbeta repertoires from subjects exposed to, actively infected with, or recovered from COVID-19 were included in the dataset.

Counted from cysteine to phenylalanine, this CDR3 has 13 amino acids. Only the CDR3 DNA is retained, 39 bases long and in frame from the first base. The CDR1 and CDR2 encoded by the germline V gene (reference sequence) are LNHDA and SQIVND. V is reduced by 7 bases and J by 1 base, leaving a spacing of 7 bases between them. The collaborating institutions used their own protocols to collect whole blood in K2EDTA tubes. For TCRbeta analysis, collaborators shipped samples as frozen whole blood, isolated PBMCs, or DNA extracted from either of those sample types. The paper's findings and limits, for the study overall: Clinical and demographic metadata were provided uncurated, with the amount varying by source and participant.

TCRbeta CDR3 regions were amplified from genomic DNA by means of the immunoSEQ Assay, a bias-controlled multiplex PCR. Per the original workflow: The number of nucleated cells in each sample was estimated by amplification of reference gene primers within the assay. To quantify the absolute abundance of each unique TCRbeta CDR3 rearrangement, sequence reads were collapsed and filtered. For each sample, productive Simpson clonality was calculated as the square root of Simpson's diversity index across productive rearrangements. TCRdb provides this immuneACCESS table in a form limited to in-frame rearrangements. Some clones are lacking; in checked studies, under half of them reflect an unresolved V gene, and why the rest are absent is not known. That table gives V, J and clone size, and the DNA gave D and trimming. For this sample the table gives about 130,000 clones, of which around 83% were detected only once. In total, the top ten clones hold roughly 4% of the sample.

A remark on this clone: Its antigen is currently not known. There are no base qualities to consult, and no much larger clone falls within one base.

The TCR was taken from a human donor in a cohort sampled during active COVID-19. The rearranged chain carries TRBV19 and TRBJ2-2; the D gene cannot be named for sure. The source material was peripheral blood. For the CDR3, the sequence is CASTFLNTGELFF. The DNA is as follows: TGTGCCAGTACGTTTTTGAACACCGGGGAGCTGTTTTTT.